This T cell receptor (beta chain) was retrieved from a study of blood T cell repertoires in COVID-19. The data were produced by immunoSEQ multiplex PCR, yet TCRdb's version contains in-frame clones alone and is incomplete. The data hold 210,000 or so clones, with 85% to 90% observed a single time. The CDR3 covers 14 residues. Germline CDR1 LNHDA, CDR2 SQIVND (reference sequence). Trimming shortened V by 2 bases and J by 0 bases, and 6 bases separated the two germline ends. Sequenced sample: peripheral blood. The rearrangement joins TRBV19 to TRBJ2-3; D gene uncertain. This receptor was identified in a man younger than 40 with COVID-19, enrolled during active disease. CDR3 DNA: TGTGCCAGTAGTATATCCTCTAGCACAGATACGCAGTATTTT. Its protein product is CASSISSSTDTQYF.